This T cell receptor (beta chain) was captured in a study of long-term antiretroviral therapy in people with HIV. Overall study: Sampling started about a decade before the 2015 immediate-ART recommendation. The study, taken as a whole, reports: Specimen acquisition occurred between about 2003 and 2017, potentially under older ART regimens. Upon ART, diversity increased but remained lower than transplant donor controls.

This clone has only one observation. Antigen unknown. Investigators performed immunoSEQ version v3.0 at survey level. Assay: immunoSEQ multiplex PCR; the TCRdb copy retains only in-frame clones and omits some. The sample has 27,000 or so clones, roughly 84% seen once; the top ten hold more than 7%. This CDR3 has 12 amino acids. Germline assignment: CDR1 SGHTA and CDR2 FQGNSA. Trimming took off 4 bases at V and 6 bases at J, with 9 bases between the two ends. No fewer than two post-ART and no fewer than one pre-ART PBMC samples existed for each donor. The chain uses TRBV7-2 and TRBJ1-1; D remains ambiguous. The TCR was taken from a man aged 40-55 years with HIV. This material consisted of unsorted PBMCs, taken 4.8 to 5 years after starting antiretroviral therapy. CDR3 nucleotides: TGTGCCAGCAGCTCCCCGGGTCCTGAAGCTTTCTTT. Translation: CASSSPGPEAFF.